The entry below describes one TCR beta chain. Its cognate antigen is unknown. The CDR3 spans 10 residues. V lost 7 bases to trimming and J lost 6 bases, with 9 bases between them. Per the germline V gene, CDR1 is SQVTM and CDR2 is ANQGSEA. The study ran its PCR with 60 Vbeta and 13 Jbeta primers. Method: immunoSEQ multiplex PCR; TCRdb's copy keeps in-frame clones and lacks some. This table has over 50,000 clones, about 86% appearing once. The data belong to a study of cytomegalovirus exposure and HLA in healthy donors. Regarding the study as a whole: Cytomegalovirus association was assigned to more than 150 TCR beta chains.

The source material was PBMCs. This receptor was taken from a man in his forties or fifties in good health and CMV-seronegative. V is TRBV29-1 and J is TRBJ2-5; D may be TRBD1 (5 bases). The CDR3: CSGKDKTQYF. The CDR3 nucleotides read TGCAGCGGAAAGGACAAGACCCAGTACTTC.